This TCR beta chain stems from a study of T-cell reconstitution after alpha-beta-depleted transplantation in children. Turning to this clonotype: Its specificity is unknown.

Study results and limitations: T-cell numbers and diversity one year post-transplant derived largely from freshly generated T cells.

Preparation of the TCRbeta library involved a method that used unique molecular identifiers. MiXCR, run by TCRdb on the PCR reads, gives a single entry per CDR3 protein. The data contain 550,000 to 800,000 distinct CDR3 sequences, roughly 14% of them singletons. Germline V gene sequence: CDR1 SGHDN, CDR2 FVKESK. The V and J ends lost 0 bases and 4 bases respectively, with 10 bases between them. The CDR3 loop spans 15 amino acids. This material consisted of PBMCs, taken before TCRalphabeta/CD19-depleted stem cell transplant. This chain uses TRBV14 with TRBJ2-1, with D perhaps TRBD2 (5 bases). This sequence was found in a girl aged 2-10 years with congenital amegakaryocytic thrombocytopenia, due to receive a stem cell transplant. CDR3 DNA sequence: TGTGCCAGCAGCCAAGACCAACTAGTTTACAATGAGCAGTTCTTC. It yields the protein CASSQDQLVYNEQFF.